This TCR beta chain was observed in a study of cytomegalovirus exposure and HLA in healthy donors. This clone was recorded only once. Amplification used 60 Vbeta primers and 13 Jbeta primers. Sequenced by immunoSEQ multiplex PCR; TCRdb stores in-frame clones only, minus some. The repertoire consists of about 150,000 clones, with roughly 77% occurring once and the leading ten covering less than 10%. The CDR3 is 12 residues long. Germline V CDR1 and CDR2: MNHEY, SVGAGI. V lost 5 bases, J lost 7 bases, and 11 bases lay in between. This receptor was obtained from a man aged 25-45 years in good health and CMV-seropositive. The chain couples TRBV6-5 to TRBJ1-2, with D tentatively TRBD1 (5 bases). The specimen sequenced was PBMCs. CDR3 coding DNA: TGTGCCAGCAGTCCACAGGCGCTTGGCTACACCTTC. This translates into CASSPQALGYTF.